The entry below describes one T cell receptor (beta chain). Its antigen remains unidentified. No much larger clonotype is one base removed from it; base qualities were not supplied. Collaborating institutions collected whole blood in K2EDTA tubes following their own protocols. Collaborator samples were shipped for TCRbeta analysis as frozen whole blood, isolated PBMCs, or DNA extracted from either sample type. The immunoSEQ Assay, a bias-controlled multiplex PCR, was used to amplify TCRbeta CDR3 regions from genomic DNA. As for the authors' bioinformatics: Nucleated cell counts per sample were estimated from amplification of reference gene primers within the assay. To quantify the absolute abundance of each unique TCRbeta CDR3 rearrangement, sequence reads were collapsed and filtered. Productive Simpson clonality was computed per sample as the square root of Simpson's diversity index over productive rearrangements. The immuneACCESS repertoire file appears here via TCRdb, limited to in-frame rearrangements. These files lack a portion of the clones; in checked studies, under half of the deficit traces to unresolved V genes, and the cause of the others is not known. The V and J calls and clone size come from that table; D and trimming were worked out from the DNA. This sample is represented by just over 60,000 clones; 65% to 80% of them were singletons. The ten largest clonotypes hold about 20% of the sample.

Ends trimmed: V by 5 bases, J by 3 bases; bases unmatched to a gene: 10. CDR1 and CDR2, per the germline V gene, are SGHAT and FQNNGV. Its CDR3 holds 18 amino acids, cysteine through phenylalanine. Only CDR3 DNA remains: 54 bases, in frame from the first base. The source of the sample is a study of blood T cell repertoires in COVID-19 (dated by TCRdb to 2019 to 2021). With regard to the full study: Collaborator samples came from the United States, Italy and Spain and covered acute and convalescent phases of COVID-19. Where HLA class I and class II types were available, the types were taken from metadata supplied by the sample provider, not from assay-based typing. The dataset comprised deeply sampled blood TCRbeta repertoires from subjects exposed to, actively infected with, or recovered from COVID-19. Samples came from the ongoing ImmuneRACE study (first 160 participants) plus 1,254 subjects from 6 global collaborators. The repertoires were released in a freely available public database intended as a resource for research on the immune response to SARS-CoV-2. The material from the prospective study consisted of cDNA or gDNA derived from T cells, B-cell-depleted T cells, or PBMCs. A de-identified subject ID, COVID-19 status, age in years and sex were almost always included in the sample metadata. On the study overall, not on this receptor specifically: Clinical and demographic metadata were provided uncurated, with the amount varying by source and participant.

The chain is encoded by TRBV11-2 joined to TRBJ2-7, and 16 junctional nucleotides match TRBD2. The TCR comes from a man in his 60s with acute or convalescent COVID-19. Sequenced: peripheral blood. The DNA sequence is given as TGTGCCAGCAGCCACGTGGGACTAGCGGGAGGGAATCTCTACGAGCAGTACTTC. Its product reads: CASSHVGLAGGNLYEQYF.